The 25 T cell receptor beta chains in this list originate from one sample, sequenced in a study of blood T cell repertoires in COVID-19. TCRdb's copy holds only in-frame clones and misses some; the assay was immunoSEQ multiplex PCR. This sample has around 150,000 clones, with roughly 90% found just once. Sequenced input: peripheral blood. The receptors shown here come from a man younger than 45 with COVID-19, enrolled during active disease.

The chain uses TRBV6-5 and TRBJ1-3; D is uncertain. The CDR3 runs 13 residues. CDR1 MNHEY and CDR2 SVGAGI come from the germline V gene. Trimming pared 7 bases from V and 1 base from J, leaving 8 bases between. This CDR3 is CASIAGSGNTIYF. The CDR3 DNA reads TGTGCCAGCATTGCCGGGTCTGGAAACACCATATATTTT.

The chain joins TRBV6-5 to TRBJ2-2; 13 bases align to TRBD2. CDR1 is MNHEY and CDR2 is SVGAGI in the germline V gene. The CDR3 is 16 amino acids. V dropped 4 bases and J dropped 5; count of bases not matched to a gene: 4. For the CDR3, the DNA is TGTGCCAGCAGTTTAGGACTAGCGGGGGTGACCGGGGAGCTGTTTTTT. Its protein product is CASSLGLAGVTGELFF.

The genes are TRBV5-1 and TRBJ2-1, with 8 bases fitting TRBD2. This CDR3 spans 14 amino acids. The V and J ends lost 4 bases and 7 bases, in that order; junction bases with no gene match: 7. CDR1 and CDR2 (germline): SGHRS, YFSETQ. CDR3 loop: CASSQGLGGNEQFF. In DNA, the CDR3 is TGCGCCAGCAGCCAGGGACTAGGAGGAAATGAGCAGTTCTTC.

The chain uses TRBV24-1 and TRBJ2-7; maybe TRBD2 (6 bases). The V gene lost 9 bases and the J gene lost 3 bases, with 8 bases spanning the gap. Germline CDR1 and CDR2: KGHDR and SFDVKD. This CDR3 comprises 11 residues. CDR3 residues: CATGDFYEQYF. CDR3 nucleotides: TGTGCCACCGGGGACTTCTACGAGCAGTACTTC.

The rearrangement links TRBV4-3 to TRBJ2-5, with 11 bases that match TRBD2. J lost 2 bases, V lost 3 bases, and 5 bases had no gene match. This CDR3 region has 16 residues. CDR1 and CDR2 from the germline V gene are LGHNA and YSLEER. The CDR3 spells CASSQSTSGIQETQYF. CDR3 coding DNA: TGCGCCAGCAGCCAGTCGACTAGCGGGATTCAAGAGACCCAGTACTTC.

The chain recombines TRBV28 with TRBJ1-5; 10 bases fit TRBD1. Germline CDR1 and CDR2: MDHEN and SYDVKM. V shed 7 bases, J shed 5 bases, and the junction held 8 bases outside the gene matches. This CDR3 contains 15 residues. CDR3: CASTRTGGGYQPQHF. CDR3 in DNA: TGTGCCAGCACTCGGACAGGGGGGGGTTATCAGCCCCAGCATTTT. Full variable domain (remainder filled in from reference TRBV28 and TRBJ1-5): DVKVTQSSRYLVKRTGEKVFLECVQDMDHENMFWYRQDPGLGLRLIYFSYDVKMKEKGDIPEGYSVSREKKERFSLILESASTNQTSMYLCASTRTGGGYQPQHFGDGTRLSIL.

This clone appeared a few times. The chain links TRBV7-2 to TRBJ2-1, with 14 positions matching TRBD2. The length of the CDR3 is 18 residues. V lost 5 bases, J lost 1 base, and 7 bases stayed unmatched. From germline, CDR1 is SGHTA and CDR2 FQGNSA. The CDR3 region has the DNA TGTGCCAGCAGCACTCCGACTAGCGGGAGGGCATCCTACAATGAGCAGTTCTTC. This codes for CASSTPTSGRASYNEQFF.

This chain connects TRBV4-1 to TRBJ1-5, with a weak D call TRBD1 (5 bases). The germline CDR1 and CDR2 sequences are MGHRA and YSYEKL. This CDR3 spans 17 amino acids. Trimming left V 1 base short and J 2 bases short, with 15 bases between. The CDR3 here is CASSQGFRGFGNQPQHF. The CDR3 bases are TGCGCCAGCAGCCAAGGGTTTAGGGGATTCGGCAATCAGCCCCAGCATTTT.

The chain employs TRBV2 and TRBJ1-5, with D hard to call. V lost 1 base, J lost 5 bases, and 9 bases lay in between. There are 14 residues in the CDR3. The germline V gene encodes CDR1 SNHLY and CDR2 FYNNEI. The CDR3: CASSEGWGDQPQHF. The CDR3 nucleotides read TGTGCCAGCAGTGAAGGGTGGGGAGATCAGCCCCAGCATTTT.

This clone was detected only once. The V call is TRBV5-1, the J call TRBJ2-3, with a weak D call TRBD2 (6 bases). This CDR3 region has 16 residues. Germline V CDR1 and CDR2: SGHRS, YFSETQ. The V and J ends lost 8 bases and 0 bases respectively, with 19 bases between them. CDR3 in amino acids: CASLGGSETSTDTQYF. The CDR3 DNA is TGCGCCAGTCTCGGAGGGAGTGAGACTAGCACAGATACGCAGTATTTT.

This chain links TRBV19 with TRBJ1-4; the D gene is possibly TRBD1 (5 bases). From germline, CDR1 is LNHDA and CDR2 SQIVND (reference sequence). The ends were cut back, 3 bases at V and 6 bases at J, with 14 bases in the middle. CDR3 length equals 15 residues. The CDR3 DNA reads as TGTGCCAGTAGTATGGGGCAGAATCCCTATGAAAAACTGTTTTTT. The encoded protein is CASSMGQNPYEKLFF.

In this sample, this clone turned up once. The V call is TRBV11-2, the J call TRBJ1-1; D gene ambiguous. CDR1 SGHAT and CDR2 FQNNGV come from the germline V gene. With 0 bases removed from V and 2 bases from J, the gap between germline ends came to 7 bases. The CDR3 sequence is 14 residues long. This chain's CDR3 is CASSLDWANTEAFF. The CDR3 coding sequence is TGTGCCAGCAGCTTAGATTGGGCAAACACTGAAGCTTTCTTT.

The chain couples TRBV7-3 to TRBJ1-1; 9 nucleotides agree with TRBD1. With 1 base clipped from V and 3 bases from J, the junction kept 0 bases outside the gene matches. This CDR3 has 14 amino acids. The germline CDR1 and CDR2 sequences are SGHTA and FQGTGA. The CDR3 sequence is CASSLRDRDTEAFF. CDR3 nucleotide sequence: TGTGCCAGCAGCTTAAGGGACAGGGACACTGAAGCTTTCTTT.

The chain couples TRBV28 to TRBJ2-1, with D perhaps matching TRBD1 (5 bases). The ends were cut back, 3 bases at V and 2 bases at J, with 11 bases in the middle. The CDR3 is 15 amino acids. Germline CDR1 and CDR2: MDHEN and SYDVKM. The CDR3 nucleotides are TGTGCCAGCAGTTTGGGGCAGGCCCCCTACAATGAGCAGTTCTTC. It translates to CASSLGQAPYNEQFF. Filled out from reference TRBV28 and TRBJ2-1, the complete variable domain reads DVKVTQSSRYLVKRTGEKVFLECVQDMDHENMFWYRQDPGLGLRLIYFSYDVKMKEKGDIPEGYSVSREKKERFSLILESASTNQTSMYLCASSLGQAPYNEQFFGPGTRLTVL.

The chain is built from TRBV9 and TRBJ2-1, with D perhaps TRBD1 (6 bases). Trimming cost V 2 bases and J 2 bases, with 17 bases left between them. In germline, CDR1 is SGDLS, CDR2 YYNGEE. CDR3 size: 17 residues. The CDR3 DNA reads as TGTGCCAGCAGCGTGCCCCGATCAGGGGCACCCTACAATGAGCAGTTCTTC. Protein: CASSVPRSGAPYNEQFF.

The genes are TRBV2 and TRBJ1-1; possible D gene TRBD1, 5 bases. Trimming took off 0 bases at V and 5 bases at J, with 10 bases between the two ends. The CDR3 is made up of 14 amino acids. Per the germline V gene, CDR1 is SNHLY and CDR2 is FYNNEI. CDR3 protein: CASSEATGGTEAFF. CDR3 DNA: TGTGCCAGCAGTGAAGCAACGGGGGGAACTGAAGCTTTCTTT.

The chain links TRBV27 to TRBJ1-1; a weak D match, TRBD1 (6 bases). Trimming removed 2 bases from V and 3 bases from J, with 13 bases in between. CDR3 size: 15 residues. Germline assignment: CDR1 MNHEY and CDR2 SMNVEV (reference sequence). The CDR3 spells CASSLQGPRYTEAFF. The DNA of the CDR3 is TGTGCCAGCAGTTTACAGGGGCCTAGGTACACTGAAGCTTTCTTT.

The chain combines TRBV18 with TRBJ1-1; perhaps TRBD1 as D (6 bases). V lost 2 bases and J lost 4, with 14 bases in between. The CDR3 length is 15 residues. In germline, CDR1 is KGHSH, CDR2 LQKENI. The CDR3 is CASSPSNGQITEAFF. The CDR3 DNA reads TGTGCCAGCTCACCATCCAACGGACAGATCACTGAAGCTTTCTTT.

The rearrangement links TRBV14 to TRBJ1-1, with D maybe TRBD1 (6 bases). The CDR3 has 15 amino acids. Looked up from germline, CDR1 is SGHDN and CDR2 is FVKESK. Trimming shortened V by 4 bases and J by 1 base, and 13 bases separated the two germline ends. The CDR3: CASSPRGGGNTEAFF. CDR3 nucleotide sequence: TGTGCCAGCAGCCCGCGGGGGGGCGGGAACACTGAAGCTTTCTTT.

CDR3 region: CASSLSRTGGQETQYF. As DNA, the CDR3 is TGTGCCAGCAGCTTATCCAGGACAGGGGGCCAAGAGACCCAGTACTTC. The gene calls are TRBV7-3 and TRBJ2-5, with 10 bases aligning to TRBD1. The CDR3 totals 16 residues. The J segment lost 1 base and the V segment lost 2 bases, leaving 4 bases of the junction unmatched. Germline CDR1 SGHTA, CDR2 FQGTGA.

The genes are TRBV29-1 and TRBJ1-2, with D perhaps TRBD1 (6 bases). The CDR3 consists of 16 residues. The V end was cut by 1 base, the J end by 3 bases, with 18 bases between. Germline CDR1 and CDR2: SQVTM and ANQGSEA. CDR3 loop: CSVEVFGDIGYYGYTF. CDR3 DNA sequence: TGCAGCGTTGAAGTTTTCGGGGACATCGGTTACTATGGCTACACCTTC. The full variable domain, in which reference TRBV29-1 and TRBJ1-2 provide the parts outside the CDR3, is SAVISQKPSRDICQRGTSLTIQCQVDSQVTMMFWYRQQPGQSLTLIATANQGSEATYESGFVIDKFPISRPNLTFSTLTVSNMSPEDSSIYLCSVEVFGDIGYYGYTFGSGTRLTVV.

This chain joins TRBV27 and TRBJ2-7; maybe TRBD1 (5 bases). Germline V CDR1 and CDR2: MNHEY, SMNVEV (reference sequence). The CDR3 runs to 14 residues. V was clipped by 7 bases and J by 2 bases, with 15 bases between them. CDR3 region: CASKWGRAAYEQYF. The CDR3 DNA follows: TGTGCCAGCAAGTGGGGCAGGGCGGCCTACGAGCAGTACTTC.

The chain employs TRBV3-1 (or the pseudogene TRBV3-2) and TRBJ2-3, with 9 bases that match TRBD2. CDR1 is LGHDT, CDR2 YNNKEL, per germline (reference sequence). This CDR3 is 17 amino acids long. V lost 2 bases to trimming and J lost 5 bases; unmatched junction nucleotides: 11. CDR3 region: CASSQSAGRGGIDTQYF. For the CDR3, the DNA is TGTGCCAGCAGCCAATCGGCGGGGCGGGGGGGCATAGATACGCAGTATTTT.

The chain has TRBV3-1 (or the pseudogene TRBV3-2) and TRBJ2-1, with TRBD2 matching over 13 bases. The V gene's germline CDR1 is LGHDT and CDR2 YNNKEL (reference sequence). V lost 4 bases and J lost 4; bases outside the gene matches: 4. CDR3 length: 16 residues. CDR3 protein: CASSPPGLAGYNEQFF. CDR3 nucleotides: TGTGCCAGCAGCCCTCCGGGACTAGCGGGGTACAATGAGCAGTTCTTC.

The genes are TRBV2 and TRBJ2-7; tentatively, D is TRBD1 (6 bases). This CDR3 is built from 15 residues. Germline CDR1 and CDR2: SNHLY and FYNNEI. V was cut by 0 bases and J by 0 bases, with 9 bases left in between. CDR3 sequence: CASSEAGAGSYEQYF. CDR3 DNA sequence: TGTGCCAGCAGTGAAGCGGGGGCGGGCTCCTACGAGCAGTACTTC. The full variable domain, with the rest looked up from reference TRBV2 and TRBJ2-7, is EPEVTQTPSHQVTQMGQEVILRCVPISNHLYFYWYRQILGQKVEFLVSFYNNEISEKSEIFDDQFSVERPDGSNFTLKIRSTKLEDSAMYFCASSEAGAGSYEQYFGPGTRLTVT.